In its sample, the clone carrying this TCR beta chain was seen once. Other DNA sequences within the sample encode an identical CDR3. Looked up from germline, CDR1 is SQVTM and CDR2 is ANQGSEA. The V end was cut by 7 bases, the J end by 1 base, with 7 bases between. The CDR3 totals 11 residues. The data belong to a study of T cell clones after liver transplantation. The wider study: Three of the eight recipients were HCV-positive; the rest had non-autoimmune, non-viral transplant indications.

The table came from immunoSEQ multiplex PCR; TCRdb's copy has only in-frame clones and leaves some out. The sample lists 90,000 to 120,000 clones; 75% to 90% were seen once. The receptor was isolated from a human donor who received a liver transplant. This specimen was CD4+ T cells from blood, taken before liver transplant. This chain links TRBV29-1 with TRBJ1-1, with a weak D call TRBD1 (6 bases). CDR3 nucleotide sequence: TGCAGCGGGGGGGCGAACACTGAAGCTTTCTTT. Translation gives CSGGANTEAFF.